These 25 T cell receptor beta chains came from one sample sequenced in a study of PD-1 blockade in classical Hodgkin lymphoma. The method was immunoSEQ multiplex PCR; TCRdb's version includes in-frame clones alone and lacks a portion of them. The table shows 25,000 to 30,000 clones, with roughly four fifths occurring only once. No patient escaped relapse after autologous stem cell transplantation, and brentuximab vedotin exposure varied. The sample here was peripheral blood mononuclear cells (PBMCs), taken before the second cycle of nivolumab. The receptor source for this set is a human donor with classical Hodgkin lymphoma.

The chain carries TRBV6-5 and TRBJ2-7, with TRBD1 matching over 7 bases. The germline gives CDR1 MNHEY, CDR2 SVGAGI. The CDR3 has 14 residues. Losses at the gene ends were 6 bases for V and 0 bases for J; bases not matched to a gene: 5. This CDR3 reads CASRLQGRSYEQYF. The CDR3 DNA reads as TGTGCCAGCAGGCTACAGGGGCGCTCCTACGAGCAGTACTTC.

The rearrangement uses TRBV4-3 and TRBJ1-3; 8 nucleotides agree with TRBD1. The CDR3 is made up of 15 amino acids. With V trimmed by 2 bases and J by 6 bases, 6 bases remained unmatched. CDR1 is LGHNA, CDR2 YSLEER, per germline. The CDR3 loop reads CASSQKRDRLNTIYF. CDR3 in DNA: TGCGCCAGCAGCCAAAAGCGGGACAGGTTAAACACCATATATTTT.

The chain has TRBV7-2 and TRBJ2-1; TRBD2 matches at 10 bases. Germline V lookup: CDR1 SGHTA, CDR2 FQGNSA. The CDR3 sequence is 14 residues long. V lost 6 bases, J lost 4 bases, and 3 bases stayed unmatched. The CDR3 sequence: CASSSSGGYNEQFF. The CDR3 DNA is TGTGCCAGCAGTTCTAGCGGGGGTTACAATGAGCAGTTCTTC.

This clone is medium-sized. The J gene is TRBJ2-2, the V gene TRBV4-1; maybe TRBD2 (6 bases). The CDR3 is 15 amino acids. Trimming shortened V by 5 bases and J by 1 base, and 11 bases separated the two germline ends. Germline CDR1 MGHRA, CDR2 YSYEKL. DNA of the CDR3: TGCGCCAGCAGCTATTGGGGGGAGAACACCGGGGAGCTGTTTTTT. The encoded protein is CASSYWGENTGELFF.

The V gene is TRBV5-1, the J gene TRBJ2-7, with a weak D call TRBD1 (6 bases). The germline V gene has CDR1 SGHRS and CDR2 YFSETQ. The CDR3 runs 16 residues. The V gene lost 0 bases and the J gene lost 2 bases, with 15 bases spanning the gap. The CDR3, as DNA: TGCGCCAGCAGCTTGGCCCTGGACAGAGTGGCCTACGAGCAGTACTTC. The encoded protein is CASSLALDRVAYEQYF.

The CDR3 bases are TGTGCCAGCAGTTACGGGGTCGGGGAGCTGTTTTTT. This gives the protein CASSYGVGELFF. V is TRBV6-5 and J is TRBJ2-2; D is unclear. Between the trimmed V and J ends, which lost 2 bases and 7 bases, there was a span of 5 bases. In germline, CDR1 is MNHEY, CDR2 SVGAGI. CDR3 size: 12 residues.

This clone was detected a few times. V gene TRBV9 combines with J gene TRBJ2-3, with D unclear. Germline-derived CDR1 and CDR2 are SGDLS and YYNGEE. The CDR3 is made up of 16 amino acids. V was pared by 0 bases and J by 0 bases, with 11 bases between. CDR3 coding DNA: TGTGCCAGCAGCGTAGCTCGCTCTACTAGCACAGATACGCAGTATTTT. It codes for CASSVARSTSTDTQYF.

The chain employs TRBV21-1 and TRBJ2-4; no DNA check was done on the table's D call, TRBD2. TRBV21-1 is a pseudogene. The CDR3 extends over 14 amino acids. The CDR3 DNA sequence: TGTGCCAGCAGAACGAATCGGGACAAAAACATTCAGTACTTC. It specifies CASRTNRDKNIQYF.

The chain uses TRBV11-3 and TRBJ2-5, with D maybe TRBD2 (5 bases). The CDR3 spans 15 residues. V was shortened by 5 bases and J by 4 bases, with 17 bases between the two germline ends. Looked up from germline, CDR1 is SGHNT and CDR2 is YENEEA. CDR3 region: CASSPGSDARETQYF. The CDR3, as DNA: TGTGCCAGCAGCCCGGGGTCCGACGCGAGAGAGACCCAGTACTTC.

This clone was counted once. CDR3 sequence reads: CASFKPGETQYF. The CDR3 nucleotides read TGTGCCAGCTTTAAACCGGGGGAGACCCAGTACTTC. The chain carries TRBV28 and TRBJ2-5; possibly TRBD2 for D (5 bases). V lost 8 bases and J lost 5, with 12 bases in between. The CDR3 length is 12 residues. The germline CDR1 and CDR2 sequences are MDHEN and SYDVKM.

The chain carries TRBV7-2 and TRBJ1-4; no firm D call. The CDR3 totals 14 residues. Trimming took 3 bases from V and 4 from J, leaving 9 bases between them. Germline lookup yields CDR1 SGHTA and CDR2 FQGNSA. For the CDR3, the DNA is TGTGCCAGCAGCTTTGGGGTATTTAATGAAAAACTGTTTTTT. This translates into CASSFGVFNEKLFF.

This clone turned up a few times. This sequence joins TRBV6-1 and TRBJ2-2; D is unclear. The ends were cut back, 4 bases at V and 2 bases at J, with 14 bases in the middle. In germline, CDR1 is MNHNS, CDR2 SASEGT. This CDR3 comprises 16 residues. CDR3: CASSAWQIVNTGELFF. The CDR3 nucleotides read TGTGCCAGCAGTGCGTGGCAGATTGTAAACACCGGGGAGCTGTTTTTT.

The chain links TRBV6-5 to TRBJ2-7; weak D call: TRBD2 (6 bases). The V end was cut by 4 bases, the J end by 0 bases, with 10 bases between. Germline-derived CDR1 and CDR2 are MNHEY and SVGAGI. This CDR3 contains 14 residues. CDR3 nucleotides: TGTGCCAGCAGTTTGGGACTGATCTCCTACGAGCAGTACTTC. Its protein product is CASSLGLISYEQYF.

V usage is TRBV19 and J usage is TRBJ1-3, with 11 bases fitting TRBD1. V shed 5 bases, J shed 2 bases, and the junction held 2 bases outside the gene matches. CDR3 length: 15 residues. Germline V gene lookup returns CDR1 LNHDA and CDR2 SQIVND (reference sequence). The CDR3 is CASSPGQGAGNTIYF. The CDR3 bases are TGTGCCAGTAGTCCGGGACAGGGGGCTGGAAACACCATATATTTT.

This clone was recorded only once. V gene TRBV7-2 combines with J gene TRBJ1-6; possibly TRBD1 for D (6 bases). The CDR3 is made up of 15 amino acids. Trimming took off 4 bases at V and 5 bases at J, with 12 bases between the two ends. Germline V gene sequence: CDR1 SGHTA, CDR2 FQGNSA. The CDR3 DNA sequence: TGTGCCAGCAGCTCACAGGGTGCGAATAATTCACCCCTCCACTTT. Amino acid sequence: CASSSQGANNSPLHF.

The chain links TRBV6-1 to TRBJ2-7; the D gene is possibly TRBD1 (5 bases). CDR3 length: 12 amino acids. Germline CDR1 and CDR2: MNHNS and SASEGT. Trimming pared 4 bases from V and 3 bases from J, leaving 7 bases between. CDR3 coding DNA: TGTGCCAGCAGTGTGACAGTCTACGAGCAGTACTTC. Translated, it gives CASSVTVYEQYF.

This clone was recorded only once. CDR3 coding DNA: TGTGCCAGCAGCCCACGGCTAGGGACCCAGTACTTC. Encoded protein: CASSPRLGTQYF. The V and J genes are TRBV7-2 and TRBJ2-5, with D unresolved. Looked up from germline, CDR1 is SGHTA and CDR2 is FQGNSA. There are 12 residues in the CDR3. V gave up 5 bases and J gave up 7 bases, with 11 bases separating them.

The chain links TRBV19 to TRBJ1-1; no definite D call. Looked up from germline, CDR1 is LNHDA and CDR2 is SQIVND (reference sequence). With 4 bases removed from V and 1 base from J, the gap between germline ends came to 13 bases. The CDR3 has 15 amino acids. The CDR3 loop reads CASSRPPAENTEAFF. The CDR3 DNA follows: TGTGCCAGTAGTAGGCCCCCAGCGGAGAACACTGAAGCTTTCTTT.

The chain joins TRBV6-4 to TRBJ2-3; 11 nucleotides agree with TRBD2. CDR1 is MRHNA and CDR2 is SNTAGT in the germline V gene. The CDR3 totals 15 residues. Trimming at V came to 0 bases and at J to 4 bases, leaving 0 bases not matched to a gene. The CDR3 DNA reads as TGTGCCAGCAGTGACTCTAGCGGGGGGGCAGATACGCAGTATTTT. This codes for CASSDSSGGADTQYF.

This clone was recorded only once. The chain uses TRBV18 and TRBJ1-3; D might be TRBD1 (6 bases). The germline CDR1 and CDR2 sequences are KGHSH and LQKENI. This CDR3 has 18 amino acids. V was shortened by 3 bases and J by 4 bases, with 22 bases between the two germline ends. The CDR3 protein is CASSPLTQGQFSGNTIYF. The CDR3, as DNA: TGTGCCAGCTCACCCCTTACCCAAGGACAGTTCTCGGGAAACACCATATATTTT.

The rearrangement uses TRBV7-9 and TRBJ1-5; 7 bases are a match to TRBD1. The ends lost 4 bases at V and 4 bases at J; junction bases unmatched: 4. Germline V lookup: CDR1 SEHNR, CDR2 FQNEAQ (reference sequence). This CDR3 contains 14 residues. As DNA, the CDR3 is TGTGCCAGCAGCTCGACAGGGTCTAATCAGCCCCAGCATTTT. Protein: CASSSTGSNQPQHF.

This chain joins TRBV4-3 and TRBJ2-2; possible D gene TRBD2, 6 bases. Germline lookup yields CDR1 LGHNA and CDR2 YSLEER. CDR3 size: 16 residues. V gave up 0 bases and J gave up 4 bases, with 12 bases separating them. The CDR3: CASSQDSRGITGELFF. CDR3 coding DNA: TGCGCCAGCAGCCAAGATTCTCGGGGGATCACCGGGGAGCTGTTTTTT.

The chain recombines TRBV19 with TRBJ1-2; D not resolved. Deletions cut 3 bases from V and 4 bases from J, with 15 bases between. The CDR3 is 15 residues long. CDR1 is LNHDA and CDR2 is SQIVND in the germline V gene (reference sequence). The CDR3 here is CASSMSATAFYGYTF. The CDR3 DNA reads as TGTGCCAGTAGTATGTCGGCGACGGCTTTCTATGGCTACACCTTC.

V and J are TRBV6-6 and TRBJ1-1; D ambiguous. V gave up 4 bases and J gave up 7 bases, with 13 bases separating them. CDR1 MNHNY and CDR2 SVGAGI come from the germline V gene (reference sequence). This CDR3 has 13 amino acids. The CDR3 sequence is CASSSEIGGEAFF. The CDR3 DNA follows: TGTGCCAGCAGTTCCGAAATCGGTGGTGAAGCTTTCTTT.

This clone was counted a single time. The chain has TRBV14 and TRBJ1-1, with a weak D call TRBD1 (6 bases). This CDR3 is 17 amino acids long. V lost 0 bases, J lost 0 bases, and 14 bases lay in between. Germline-derived CDR1 and CDR2 are SGHDN and FVKESK. Written as DNA, the CDR3 is TGTGCCAGCAGCCAAGAGGTGGGGGCCGGGGTGAACACTGAAGCTTTCTTT. As protein: CASSQEVGAGVNTEAFF.